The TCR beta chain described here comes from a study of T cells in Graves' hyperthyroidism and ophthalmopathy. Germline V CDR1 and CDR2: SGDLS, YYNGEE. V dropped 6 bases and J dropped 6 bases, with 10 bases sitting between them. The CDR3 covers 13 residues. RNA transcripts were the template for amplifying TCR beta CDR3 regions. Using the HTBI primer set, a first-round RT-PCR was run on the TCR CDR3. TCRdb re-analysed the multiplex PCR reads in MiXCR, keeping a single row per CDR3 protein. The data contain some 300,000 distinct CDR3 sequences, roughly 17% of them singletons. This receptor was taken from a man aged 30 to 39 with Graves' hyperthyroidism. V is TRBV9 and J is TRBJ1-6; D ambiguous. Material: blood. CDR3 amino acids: CASNLGSNSPLHF. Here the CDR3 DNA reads TGTGCCAGCAATCTTGGCAGTAATTCACCCCTCCACTTT.